Following are 19 T cell receptor beta chains from one sample sequenced in a study of CD8+ T cells in alopecia areata. Cells from pooled cutaneous lymph nodes were sorted by CD4, CD8alpha, NKG2D, NKG2ACE and other markers. Sequencing relied on a cDNA template that was reverse transcribed from extracted RNA. Only in-frame clones appear in the TCRdb table, and some are missing; sequencing was by immunoSEQ multiplex PCR. The sample includes under 350,000 clones, none of them occurring once. The sample consisted of CD4+ T cells sorted from a lymph node. The receptors shown here come from a C3H/HeJ mouse with alopecia areata. Mice of this strain are of MHC haplotype H2-k.

Turning to this clone: Possible read error: a much larger clone is one base away. The gene names here belong to mouse. With the read ending 4 residues before the CDR3 end, the germline J gene is used to fill in that end. The rearrangement links TRBV13-1 to TRBJ2-5, with D perhaps TRBD1 (5 bases). The CDR3 spans 13 residues. V shed 3 bases and J shed 3 bases, with 8 bases lying between them. Per germline, CDR1 NSHNY and CDR2 SYGAGN. CDR3 sequence: CASSGTKQDTQYF. CDR3 DNA, as far as it was read: TGTGCCAGCAGTGGGACAAAACAAGAC.

In regard to this clone: Gene names and germline refer to mouse. Read sequence stops 3 residues before the CDR3 end, and the germline J gene provides the missing end. The rearrangement joins TRBV1 to TRBJ1-6, with a possible D match to TRBD1 (6 bases). TRBJ1-6 is an ORF, with its function uncertain. In germline, CDR1 is NSQYPW, CDR2 LRSPGD (reference sequence). Trimming took off 3 bases at V and 0 bases at J, with 9 bases between the two ends. The CDR3 is 16 residues long. The CDR3 DNA, read in part, is TGCACCTGCAGTGCTTCGGGACATTCCTATAATTCGCCC. This sequence encodes CTCSASGHSYNSP. The CDR3 as a whole reads CTCSASGHSYNSPLYF.

This clone was counted many times. The gene symbols are mouse symbols. The CDR3 end is not reached by the read, which stops 4 residues before it; the germline J gene fills it in. The chain carries TRBV12-1 and TRBJ1-2; TRBD1 agrees at 7 bases. Germline V gene data show CDR1 as SGHSN and CDR2 as HYEKVE. This CDR3 has 12 amino acids. V lost 4 bases and J lost 4; bases outside the gene matches: 2. CDR3 DNA, as far as it was read: TGTGCCAGCTCAGGGGGCCGCTCC. Protein sequence: CASSGGRS. The CDR3, in full, reads CASSGGRSDYTF.

A few counts support this clone. The gene names here belong to mouse. The read halts 4 residues ahead of the CDR3 end, with the missing end drawn from the germline J gene. This chain connects TRBV1 to TRBJ1-2, with D maybe TRBD1 (6 bases). CDR1 NSQYPW and CDR2 LRSPGD come from the germline V gene (reference sequence). Trimming cost V 3 bases and J 3 bases, with 11 bases left between them. There are 14 residues in the CDR3. CDR3 bases read: TGCACCTGCAGTGCGCCGGGACAATACTCC. Translation: CTCSAPGQYS. The full CDR3 protein is CTCSAPGQYSDYTF. Filled out from reference TRBV1 and TRBJ1-2, the complete variable domain reads VTLLEQNPRWRLVPRGQAVNLRCILKNSQYPWMSWYQQDLQKQLQWLFTLRSPGDKEVKSLPGADYLATRVTDTELRLQVANMSQGRTLYCTCSAPGQYSDYTFGSGTRLLVI.

Only a few counts were recorded for this clone. Mouse gene names apply. The read gets to within 4 residues of the CDR3 end, and the germline J gene fills in the rest. The chain employs TRBV14 and TRBJ2-5, with 7 bases identical to TRBD1. Per germline, CDR1 SGHDT and CDR2 FRDEAV. The CDR3 totals 14 residues. The V gene end was trimmed by 5 bases and the J gene end by 0 bases; junction bases not matched to a gene: 3. This CDR3 reads CASSRDSNQDTQYF. The CDR3 bases that were read are TGTGCCAGCAGCCGGGACAGTAACCAAGAC.

A remark on this clone: The gene names here belong to mouse. The missing CDR3 end, 4 residues past where the read stops, is filled in from the germline J gene. The rearrangement uses TRBV31 and TRBJ2-1, with a tentative D call TRBD2 (7 bases). The CDR3 consists of 13 residues. Germline V gene sequence: CDR1 GKSSPN, CDR2 SITVG. Partial CDR3 DNA: TGTGCCTGGAGTCAGAGGGGGGGAGCT. It codes for CAWSQRGGA. The entire CDR3 is CAWSQRGGAEQFF.

This clone was found a few times. Gene and germline names: mouse. The sequenced fragment ends 4 residues before the CDR3 boundary, so the rest is inferred from the germline J gene. At the DNA level, this CDR3 is encoded by other sequences in the same sample as well. The genes are TRBV13-3 and TRBJ2-5; TRBD2 matches at 10 bases. Germline CDR1 NNHDY, CDR2 SYVADS. J lost 0 bases, V lost 2 bases, and 0 bases had no gene match. The CDR3 is 15 amino acids. The CDR3 bases that were read are TGTGCCAGCAGTGACTGGGGGGGCAACCAAGAC. It specifies CASSDWGGNQD. The complete CDR3 reads CASSDWGGNQDTQYF.

This clone was counted only a few times. Mouse gene names apply. With the read ending 4 residues before the CDR3 end, the germline J gene is used to fill in that end. Other DNA sequences in this specimen translate into the identical CDR3. The rearrangement links TRBV13-1 to TRBJ2-5; tentative D call: TRBD2 (6 bases). Germline CDR1 is NSHNY and CDR2 is SYGAGN. The V end lost 4 bases, the J end lost 0 bases, and 12 bases lay between the germline ends. The CDR3 extends over 15 amino acids. Partial CDR3 DNA: TGTGCCAGCAGTCCCTGGGGTCTTAACCAAGAC. Translation gives CASSPWGLNQD. The whole CDR3 reads CASSPWGLNQDTQYF.

This clone came up a few times. The germline and genes are mouse ones. The sequenced fragment ends 4 residues before the CDR3 boundary, so the rest is inferred from the germline J gene. The rearrangement joins TRBV13-1 to TRBJ2-1; tentative D call: TRBD1 (6 bases). The germline V and J ends were trimmed by 5 bases and 4 bases, with 10 bases remaining between them. CDR3 length: 13 residues. Per germline, CDR1 NSHNY and CDR2 SYGAGN. Partial CDR3 DNA: TGTGCCAGCAGGGACAGCCCTTATGCT. It yields the protein CASRDSPYA. The full CDR3 protein reads CASRDSPYAEQFF.

This clone showed up just a few times. Mouse names are used for the genes. Read data end 4 residues before the CDR3 end; the end is taken from the germline J gene. The V call is TRBV19, the J call TRBJ2-7, with 7 nucleotides matching TRBD1. V gave up 4 bases and J gave up 2 bases; unmatched junction bases: 3. The CDR3 totals 13 residues. The germline CDR1 and CDR2 sequences are FNHDT and SITEND (reference sequence). CDR3 protein: CASSGDRTYEQYF. Partial CDR3 DNA: TGTGCCAGCAGTGGGGACAGAACCTAT.

This clone was counted only a few times. Gene names and germline refer to mouse. The read stops 4 residues short of the end of the CDR3; the missing end is completed from the germline J gene. The chain uses TRBV31 and TRBJ2-7, with 11 bases aligning to TRBD2. CDR1 is GKSSPN, CDR2 SITVG, per germline. The CDR3 totals 16 residues. CDR3 DNA (partial): TGTGCCTGGAGTCTAAGACTGAGGACTGGGGGGTAT. Protein product: CAWSLRLRTGGY. The CDR3 as a whole reads CAWSLRLRTGGYEQYF.

Remarks on this clone: Germline and genes: mouse. The read finishes 4 residues shy of the CDR3 end, and the germline J gene is used to complete it. J is TRBJ2-7 and V is TRBV13-2; D perhaps matches TRBD1 (6 bases). The germline CDR1 and CDR2 sequences are NNHNN and SYGAGS (reference sequence). The V end was cut by 3 bases, the J end by 1 base, with 8 bases between. The CDR3 is 13 residues long. Partial CDR3 DNA: TGTGCCAGCGGTGGGGACAAATCCTAT. Translation gives CASGGDKSY. The CDR3 in its entirety is CASGGDKSYEQYF.

As to this clone: Gene names refer to mouse genes. Coverage ceases 4 residues before the CDR3 finishes, and the germline J gene fills in the end. The rearrangement uses TRBV31 and TRBJ2-2; TRBD2 agrees at 8 bases. The V gene's germline CDR1 is GKSSPN and CDR2 SITVG. V was clipped by 0 bases and J by 4 bases; unmatched bases: 7. The CDR3 is made up of 16 amino acids. CDR3 bases read: TGTGCCTGGAGTCTAGGGGGGGGCGCCCCCACCGGG. Its translation: CAWSLGGGAPTG. In full, the CDR3 reads CAWSLGGGAPTGQLYF.

This clone was seen more than once but under ten times. The gene symbols are mouse symbols. Coverage ceases 4 residues before the CDR3 finishes, and the germline J gene fills in the end. Other DNA sequences within the sample encode an identical CDR3. The chain combines TRBV13-3 with TRBJ1-1; TRBD1 agrees at 7 bases. The CDR3 contains 14 residues. Unmatched junction bases numbered 2, after V lost 3 bases and J lost 0 bases. The V gene's germline CDR1 is NNHDY and CDR2 SYVADS. This CDR3 reads CASSGQGANTEVFF. The sequenced CDR3 bases are TGTGCCAGCAGTGGACAGGGAGCAAACACA.

Only a few counts were recorded for this clone. Here the gene names and germline are mouse. The CDR3 loop reads CASSWTGVNTGQLYF. The covered CDR3 bases are TGTGCCAGCAGTTGGACAGGGGTTAACACCGGG. The chain recombines TRBV13-1 with TRBJ2-2; TRBD1 aligns across 9 bases. The observed sequence ends 4 residues before the CDR3 terminus, with the missing tail filled in from the germline J gene. This CDR3 region has 15 residues. Germline CDR1 NSHNY, CDR2 SYGAGN. The trim removed 4 bases at V and 2 bases at J, leaving 3 bases unmatched.

This clone was counted between two and nine times. The gene symbols are mouse symbols. Here the CDR3 reads CASSRTGEDSDYTF. The CDR3 bases that were read are TGTGCCAGCAGTCGGACAGGGGAGGACTCC. This chain joins TRBV14 and TRBJ1-2, with 9 bases fitting TRBD1. The read gets to within 4 residues of the CDR3 end, and the germline J gene fills in the rest. The length of the CDR3 is 14 residues. Trimming cost V 4 bases and J 3 bases; bases outside gene matches: 4. The germline V gene has CDR1 SGHDT and CDR2 FRDEAV.

This clone was counted ten times or more. These gene names are mouse names. Read data end 4 residues before the CDR3 end; the end is taken from the germline J gene. The V call is TRBV17, the J call TRBJ2-2; possible D gene TRBD2, 5 bases. Germline V gene sequence: CDR1 MNHDT, CDR2 YYDKIL. V was trimmed by 8 bases and J by 0 bases, leaving 7 bases between them. This CDR3 has 13 amino acids. The CDR3 sequence is CASGWANTGQLYF. CDR3 DNA (partial): TGTGCTAGCGGCTGGGCAAACACCGGG.

About this clone: Gene and germline names: mouse. Other nucleotide sequences in the sample specify the same CDR3. The part of the CDR3 DNA that was read is TGTGCCAGCAGCCAACCGGGACAAAAAGAC. This gives the protein CASSQPGQKD. The full CDR3 is CASSQPGQKDTQYF. The genes are TRBV5 and TRBJ2-5; D may be TRBD1 (6 bases). The sequence runs out 4 residues before the end of the CDR3; the remainder is reconstructed from the germline J gene. CDR3 length: 14 residues. CDR1 and CDR2 from the germline V gene are LGHNA and YNLKQL (reference sequence).

This clone has a handful of counts. Mouse gene names and germline throughout. The read comes to an end 4 residues before the CDR3 does, leaving the germline J gene to fill in the end. This sample includes further DNA sequences coding for the same CDR3. The chain is built from TRBV31 and TRBJ1-2; D gene ambiguous. This CDR3 comprises 11 residues. Germline V gives CDR1 GKSSPN, CDR2 SITVG. This CDR3 reads CAWSQGSDYTF. CDR3 DNA (partial): TGTGCCTGGAGTCAGGGATCC.